The 3 T cell receptor beta chains below were found in one sample sequenced in a study of breast tumors, draining lymph nodes, adjacent tissues (dated by TCRdb to the mid-2010s). Lymph node samples were obtained from the axillary draining lymph nodes of breast cancer patients. Library method: multiplex PCR. The run used an Illumina HiSeq 2000. TCRdb ran its own pipeline on the public reads, namely fastp trimming at Q25 and MiXCR clone calling, and kept in-frame beta chains. Rows are combined by CDR3 protein, so each entry shows the most common genes and DNA. The sample data list about 130,000 distinct CDR3 sequences, and 15% to 20% of these were observed just once. Of the sample, over 3% falls within the top ten clones. The sequencing sample was made of axillary lymph node tissue. These receptors all come from a female donor with breast cancer. Some clones in this sample may be carry-over from other donors' samples.

The rearrangement uses TRBV5-1 and TRBJ2-3; perhaps TRBD2 as D (5 bases). Deletions cut 2 bases from V and 2 bases from J, with 12 bases between. The CDR3 is made up of 15 amino acids. Germline CDR1 SGHRS, CDR2 YFSETQ. The CDR3 spells CASSLSGLFTDTQYF. CDR3 sequence (DNA): TGCGCCAGCAGCTTAAGCGGACTCTTCACAGATACGCAGTATTTT.

This clonotype was observed at least ten times. The chain recombines TRBV7-2 with TRBJ2-1, with 10 bases fitting TRBD2. This CDR3 comprises 16 residues. Germline trimming cut 4 bases from V and 2 bases from J; bases unmatched to any gene: 5. Per the germline V gene, CDR1 is SGHTA and CDR2 is FQGNSA. The CDR3 reads CASSSAGTSAYNEQFF. The CDR3 DNA follows: TGTGCCAGCAGCTCAGCCGGGACTAGCGCCTACAATGAGCAGTTCTTC.

In its sample, this clonotype was seen many times. The rearrangement joins TRBV20-1 to TRBJ2-7; 13 bases fit TRBD2. CDR3 length: 13 amino acids. The germline gives CDR1 DFQATT, CDR2 SNEGSKA (reference sequence). CDR3 protein: CSAPLAGGLVLYF. The CDR3 bases are TGCAGCGCCCCACTAGCGGGAGGGCTTGTTCTGTACTTC.